Presented here are 17 T cell receptor beta chains from one specimen sequenced in a study of T cell repertoires in cytomegalovirus infection. TCRdb itself ran the reads through MiXCR, one entry per CDR3 protein. The sample has around 170,000 distinct CDR3 sequences, approximately 15% seen once; the top ten hold 25% to 30%. What was sequenced was PBMCs. Every receptor here comes from a human donor in good health (CMV status not recorded). Some clones in this sample may be carry-over from other donors' samples.

This clonotype was recorded a few times. The J gene is TRBJ2-1, the V gene TRBV7-2, with unresolved D. CDR1 is SGHTA, CDR2 FQGNSA, per germline. Deletions cut 6 bases from V and 7 bases from J, with 13 bases between. The CDR3 covers 13 residues. The CDR3 nucleotides are TGTGCCAGCAGACCCGCTAAGGGAAATGAGCAGTTCTTC. The encoded protein is CASRPAKGNEQFF.

This clonotype was recorded at least ten times. The chain links TRBV6-1 to TRBJ1-5; D is unclear. Germline lookup yields CDR1 MNHNS and CDR2 SASEGT. Trimming took 4 bases from V and 2 from J, leaving 15 bases between them. The CDR3 contains 16 residues. CDR3 coding DNA: TGTGCCAGCAGTGGCGTAACGGGAACGGGCAATCAGCCCCAGCATTTT. Amino acids: CASSGVTGTGNQPQHF.

This clonotype was observed many times. V gene TRBV6-1 combines with J gene TRBJ1-2, with TRBD1 matching 12 bases. The V gene's germline CDR1 is MNHNS and CDR2 SASEGT. This CDR3 is 15 amino acids long. The V and J ends lost 2 bases and 7 bases, in that order; junction bases with no gene match: 5. The CDR3 spells CASSEQGQGAGGYTF. The CDR3 nucleotides are TGTGCCAGCAGTGAACAGGGACAGGGGGCGGGTGGCTACACCTTC.

In this sample, this clonotype turned up once. The genes are TRBV5-8 and TRBJ1-1; perhaps TRBD1 as D (5 bases). Germline assignment: CDR1 SGHTS and CDR2 YDEGEE. The V and J ends lost 5 bases and 4 bases respectively, with 15 bases between them. The CDR3 has 14 residues. The CDR3, as DNA: TGTGCCAGCAGTTTGAGGTTGGGGACCACTGAAGCTTTCTTT. Its protein product is CASSLRLGTTEAFF.

V and J are TRBV28 and TRBJ2-7; 11 nucleotides line up with TRBD2. J was trimmed by 3 bases and V by 6 bases; bases with no gene match: 7. The germline gives CDR1 MDHEN, CDR2 SYDVKM. The CDR3 runs to 15 residues. CDR3 region: CASRFSGTSGYEQYF. The CDR3 region has the DNA TGTGCCAGCAGATTCTCCGGGACTAGCGGCTACGAGCAGTACTTC.

In this sample, this clonotype turned up many times. The chain employs TRBV7-2 and TRBJ1-1; possible D gene TRBD1, 5 bases. V was pared by 8 bases and J by 4 bases, with 14 bases between. Germline assignment: CDR1 SGHTA and CDR2 FQGNSA. The CDR3 consists of 13 residues. This CDR3 is CASLQGWGTEAFF. The DNA of the CDR3 is TGTGCCAGCCTTCAGGGTTGGGGCACTGAAGCTTTCTTT.

In the case of this clonotype: A much larger clone sits a single nucleotide away, making a read error possible. V and J are TRBV7-6 and TRBJ1-5; TRBD1 agrees at 7 bases. Germline CDR1 is SGHVS and CDR2 is FNYEAQ. This CDR3 region has 14 residues. The CDR3 loop is CASSLPGGGQHQHF. CDR3 DNA sequence: TGTGCCAGCAGCTTACCAGGGGGGGGGCAGCACCAGCATTTT.

In its sample, this clonotype was seen many times. V gene TRBV7-8 combines with J gene TRBJ2-5; tentative D call: TRBD1 (6 bases). The V and J ends lost 5 bases and 2 bases respectively, with 24 bases between them. The CDR3 is 18 amino acids. CDR1 and CDR2 (germline): SGHVS, FQNEAQ. Here the CDR3 DNA reads TGTGCCAGCAGCATCCCACTCGGGCATACAGGGTCTCAAGAGACCCAGTACTTC. Its protein product is CASSIPLGHTGSQETQYF.

The chain combines TRBV29-1 with TRBJ2-6, with 11 bases aligning to TRBD1. This CDR3 has 16 amino acids. Germline V CDR1 and CDR2: SQVTM, ANQGSEA. Trimming at V came to 6 bases and at J to 0 bases, leaving 4 bases not matched to a gene. CDR3 amino acids: CSVPGQGDSGANVLTF. The CDR3 DNA follows: TGCAGCGTCCCGGGACAGGGGGACTCTGGGGCCAACGTCCTGACTTTC.

In its sample, this clonotype was seen many times. V and J are TRBV7-2 and TRBJ1-4; 7 nucleotides agree with TRBD1. Germline CDR1 reads SGHTA; CDR2 reads FQGNSA. This CDR3 has 14 amino acids. V gave up 0 bases and J gave up 8 bases; unmatched junction bases: 3. CDR3 sequence (DNA): TGTGCCAGCAGCTTAGCAGGGGGCGCAGAAAAACTGTTTTTT. Its protein is CASSLAGGAEKLFF.

This clonotype was picked up many times. The V and J genes are TRBV7-3 and TRBJ2-3, with D tentatively TRBD1 (6 bases). The length of the CDR3 is 15 residues. CDR1 and CDR2 from the germline V gene are SGHTA and FQGTGA. V lost 3 bases and J 1 base, leaving 11 bases between the germline ends. For the CDR3, the DNA is TGTGCCAGCAGCTTGGAAAGGACAGGCACAGATACGCAGTATTTT. Its translation: CASSLERTGTDTQYF.

This clonotype has only a few counts. The chain combines TRBV15 with TRBJ2-2; perhaps D is TRBD1 or TRBD2 (5 bases each). The germline V gene encodes CDR1 LNHNV and CDR2 YYDKDF (reference sequence). Trimming removed 1 base at V and 2 bases at J, with 11 bases between. CDR3 size: 16 residues. CDR3 coding DNA: TGTGCCACCAGCAGAGGGGGGTCCTCCAACACCGGGGAGCTGTTTTTT. Encoded protein: CATSRGGSSNTGELFF.

This chain links TRBV29-1 with TRBJ2-1, with 9 positions matching TRBD2. This CDR3 is built from 12 residues. The V segment lost 6 bases and the J segment 13 bases; nucleotides outside the gene matches: 10. Per the germline V gene, CDR1 is SQVTM and CDR2 is ANQGSEA. CDR3 DNA: TGCAGCGTGGGAGTAGCGGGAGCCGCCCAGTTCTTC. The encoded protein is CSVGVAGAAQFF.

The genes are TRBV29-1 and TRBJ1-1, with D uncertain. Looked up from germline, CDR1 is SQVTM and CDR2 is ANQGSEA. This CDR3 spans 10 amino acids. The V gene lost 5 bases and the J gene lost 7 bases, with 8 bases spanning the gap. DNA for the CDR3: TGCAGCGTTTATTATATTGAAGCTTTCTTT. Translation gives CSVYYIEAFF.

V and J are TRBV5-1 and TRBJ2-7; 8 nucleotides align to TRBD2. The germline V gene has CDR1 SGHRS and CDR2 YFSETQ. The CDR3 covers 17 residues. Trimming at V came to 3 bases and at J to 0 bases, leaving 11 bases not matched to a gene. CDR3 loop: CASSSYMTSESSYEQYF. In DNA, the CDR3 is TGCGCCAGCAGCTCTTACATGACTAGCGAAAGCTCCTACGAGCAGTACTTC.

As for this clonotype: A read error is possible here, since a much larger clone lies one base away. This chain links TRBV10-1 with TRBJ2-2; 10 bases match TRBD1. The CDR3 loop spans 19 amino acids. Germline V gene lookup returns CDR1 WNHNN and CDR2 SYGVQD (reference sequence). The junction had 19 bases not matched to a gene; V was cut back by 8 bases and J by 4 bases. DNA for the CDR3: TGCGCCAGCTTAAACTACCGGGACAGGGGCTATATGGGCACCGGGGAGCTGTTTTTT. It encodes CASLNYRDRGYMGTGELFF.

The sample holds a few counts of this clonotype. The chain employs TRBV6-5 and TRBJ2-2; 10 bases fit TRBD2. The ends lost 4 bases at V and 0 bases at J; junction bases unmatched: 8. CDR3 size: 18 residues. Looked up from germline, CDR1 is MNHEY and CDR2 is SVGAGI. CDR3 protein: CASSFPGSGGANTGELFF. The CDR3 nucleotides read TGTGCCAGCAGTTTCCCTGGCAGCGGGGGGGCGAACACCGGGGAGCTGTTTTTT.